This TCR beta chain stems from a study of blood T cells in healthy people across ages. Through a sample-barcoded 5' primer and a J-beta primer mix, a second PCR was run for roughly 6 to 11 cycles. A single record per CDR3 protein comes from TCRdb applying MiXCR to the 5' RACE reads. This table has approximately 1,000,000 distinct CDR3 sequences, 35% to 55% appearing once. Germline V lookup: CDR1 MNHNS, CDR2 SASEGT. This CDR3 contains 16 residues. The J segment lost 5 bases and the V segment lost 5 bases, leaving 9 bases of the junction unmatched. This TCR was sampled from a woman between 55 and 75 years old in good health. Specimen: blood. V and J are TRBV6-1 and TRBJ2-1; 10 bases align to TRBD2. The DNA for the CDR3 is TGTGCCAGCAGTATAACCGGGACTAGCGTCAACAATGAGCAGTTCTTC. The encoded protein is CASSITGTSVNNEQFF.